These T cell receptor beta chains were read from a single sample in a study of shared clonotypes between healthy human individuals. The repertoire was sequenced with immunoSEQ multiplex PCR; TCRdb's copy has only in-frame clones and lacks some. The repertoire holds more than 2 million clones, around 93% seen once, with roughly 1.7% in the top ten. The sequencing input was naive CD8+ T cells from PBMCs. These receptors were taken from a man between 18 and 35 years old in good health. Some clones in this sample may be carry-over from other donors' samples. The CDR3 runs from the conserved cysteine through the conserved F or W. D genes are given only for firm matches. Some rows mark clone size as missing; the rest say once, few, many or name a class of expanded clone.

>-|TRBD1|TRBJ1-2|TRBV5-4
TGTGCCAGCAGCTTGGGGACAGGGAACTATGGCTACACCTTC
CASSLGTGNYGYTF
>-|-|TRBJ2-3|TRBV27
TGTGCCAGCAGACCCGACACCGGGAGCACAGATACGCAGTATTTT
CASRPDTGSTDTQYF
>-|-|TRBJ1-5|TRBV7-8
TGTGCCAGCAGCCCCTACGGCTCAATTCGAGGTCAGCCCCAGCATTTT
CASSPYGSIRGQPQHF
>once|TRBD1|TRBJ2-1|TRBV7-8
TGTGCCACCCGACAGGGCCCTAACAATGAGCAGTTCTTC
CATRQGPNNEQFF
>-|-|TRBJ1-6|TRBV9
TGTGCCAGCAGCGTAGGGGGACGGGTTAATTCACCCCTCCACTTT
CASSVGGRVNSPLHF
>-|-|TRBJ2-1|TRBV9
TGTGCCAGCAGCCCAGGGACTGAGCAGTTCTTC
CASSPGTEQFF
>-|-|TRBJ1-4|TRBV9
TGTGCCAGCAGCGCGGGAGGGACCCCCGTGGAAAAACTGTTTTTT
CASSAGGTPVEKLFF
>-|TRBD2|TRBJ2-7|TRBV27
TGTGCCAGCAGAGGACTAGCGGAGATCTACGAGCAGTACTTC
CASRGLAEIYEQYF
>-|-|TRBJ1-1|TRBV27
TGTGCCAGCAGTTCCTCGGCGGTAATGAACACTGAAGCTTTCTTT
CASSSSAVMNTEAFF
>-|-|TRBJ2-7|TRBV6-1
TGTGCCAGCAGTGAAGCGCAGTCCGGGCTGGGCTACGAGCAGTACTTC
CASSEAQSGLGYEQYF
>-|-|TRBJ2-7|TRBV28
TGTGCCAGCAGTACCACTACTAGGGGTCCCACACTAGGGGAGTACTTC
CASSTTTRGPTLGEYF
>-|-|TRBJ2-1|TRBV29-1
TGCAGCGTTGAAGTAAGGTATGAGCAGTTCTTC
CSVEVRYEQFF
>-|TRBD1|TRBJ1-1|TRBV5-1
TGCGCCAGCAGCTGGGACAGAGTCATGAACACTGAAGCTTTCTTT
CASSWDRVMNTEAFF
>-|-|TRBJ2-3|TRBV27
TGTGCCAGCGGAAGCACAGATACGCAGTATTTT
CASGSTDTQYF
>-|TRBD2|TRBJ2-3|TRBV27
TGTGCCAGCAGTGTCGGGACTACCACAGATACGCAGTATTTT
CASSVGTTTDTQYF
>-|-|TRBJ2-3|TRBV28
TGTGCCAGCAGTTTACTCGGCGTAAAGGGGGCAGATACGCAGTATTTT
CASSLLGVKGADTQYF
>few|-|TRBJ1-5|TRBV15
TGTGCCACCAGCTTAGGTATGGATCAGCCCCAGCATTTT
CATSLGMDQPQHF
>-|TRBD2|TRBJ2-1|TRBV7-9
TGTGCCAGCAGCTCTACTAGCGCTGAGCAGTTCTTC
CASSSTSAEQFF
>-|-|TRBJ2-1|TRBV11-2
TGTGCCAGCAGCTGGTGGCTTGAGCAGTTCTTC
CASSWWLEQFF
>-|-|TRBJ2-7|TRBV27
TGTGCCAGCAGTTCTCCTTCCTACGAGCAGTACTTC
CASSSPSYEQYF
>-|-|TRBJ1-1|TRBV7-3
TGTGCCAGCAGCTTCACACAGAACACTGAAGCTTTCTTT
CASSFTQNTEAFF
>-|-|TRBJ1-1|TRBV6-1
TGTGCCAGCAGTGAAGCGTTTGCAGGCACTGAAGCTTTCTTT
CASSEAFAGTEAFF
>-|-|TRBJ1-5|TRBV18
TGTGCCAGCTCACCACCGGGTAGCAATCAGCCCCAGCATTTT
CASSPPGSNQPQHF
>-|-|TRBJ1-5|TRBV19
TGTGCCAGTAGTACCTTTGCACAGGACCGCAATCAGCCCCAGCATTTT
CASSTFAQDRNQPQHF
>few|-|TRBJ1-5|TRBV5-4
TGTGCCAGCAGCCCACCAGGGCGGCCCAGTCAGCCCCAGCATTTT
CASSPPGRPSQPQHF
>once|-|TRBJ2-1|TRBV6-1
TGTGCCAGCAGTGGAAATGAGCAGTTCTTC
CASSGNEQFF
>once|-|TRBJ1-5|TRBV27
TGTGCCAGCGCCCCCTTACAGGGAAATCAGCCCCAGCATTTT
CASAPLQGNQPQHF
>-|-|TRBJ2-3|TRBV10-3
TGTGCCATCAGCCAGGGTGTCGATTCTAGCACAGATACGCAGTATTTT
CAISQGVDSSTDTQYF
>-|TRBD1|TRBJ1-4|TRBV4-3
TGCGCCAGCAGCCAAGACCGCCAGACAGGGGCCCTGCAACTGTTTTTT
CASSQDRQTGALQLFF
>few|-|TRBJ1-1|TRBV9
TGTGCCAGCAGCGGTGGGGGCACGAACACTGAAGCTTTCTTT
CASSGGGTNTEAFF
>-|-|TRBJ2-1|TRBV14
TGTGCCAGCAGCCCCGGTAGATACAATGAGCAGTTCTTC
CASSPGRYNEQFF
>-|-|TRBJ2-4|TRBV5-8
TGTGCCAGCAGCAGGGACTTGACCGTTTTGGGCATTCAGTACTTC
CASSRDLTVLGIQYF
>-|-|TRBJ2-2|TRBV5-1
TGCGCCAGCACCTCGGAAGGACAGTACACCGGGGAGCTGTTTTTT
CASTSEGQYTGELFF
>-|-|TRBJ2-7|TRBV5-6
TGTGCCAGCAGCCCATGGCCGATAACCTACGAGCAGTACTTC
CASSPWPITYEQYF
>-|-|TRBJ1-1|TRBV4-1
TGCGCCAGCAAGATGTGGGAGGGGACGATGAACACTGAAGCTTTCTTT
CASKMWEGTMNTEAFF
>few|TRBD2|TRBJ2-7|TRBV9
TGTGCCAGCAGCGTAGGACTAGCGGCCTCCTACGAGCAGTACTTC
CASSVGLAASYEQYF
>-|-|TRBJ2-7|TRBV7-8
TGTGCCAGCAGCTTAGCGCAGAGGGCCGAGCAGTACTTC
CASSLAQRAEQYF
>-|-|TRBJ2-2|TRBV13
TGTGCCAGCAGCTTAGGGAGGCGCCCCGGGGAGCTGTTTTTT
CASSLGRRPGELFF
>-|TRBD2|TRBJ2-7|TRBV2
TGTGCCAGCAGTGAGGGGACTATTCCCTCGAACGAGCAGTACTTC
CASSEGTIPSNEQYF
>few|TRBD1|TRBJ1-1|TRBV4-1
TGCGCCAGCAGCCAGGATCCCGGGACAGGGGAAATGAACACTGAAGCTTTCTTT
CASSQDPGTGEMNTEAFF
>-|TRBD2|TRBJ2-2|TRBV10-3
TGTGCCATCAGTACTGGACTAGTGATTTTCACCGGGGAGCTGTTTTTT
CAISTGLVIFTGELFF
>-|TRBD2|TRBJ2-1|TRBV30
TGTGCCTGGAGCCCTAGCCCGGGACTAGCGGATAACAATGAGCAGTTCTTC
CAWSPSPGLADNNEQFF